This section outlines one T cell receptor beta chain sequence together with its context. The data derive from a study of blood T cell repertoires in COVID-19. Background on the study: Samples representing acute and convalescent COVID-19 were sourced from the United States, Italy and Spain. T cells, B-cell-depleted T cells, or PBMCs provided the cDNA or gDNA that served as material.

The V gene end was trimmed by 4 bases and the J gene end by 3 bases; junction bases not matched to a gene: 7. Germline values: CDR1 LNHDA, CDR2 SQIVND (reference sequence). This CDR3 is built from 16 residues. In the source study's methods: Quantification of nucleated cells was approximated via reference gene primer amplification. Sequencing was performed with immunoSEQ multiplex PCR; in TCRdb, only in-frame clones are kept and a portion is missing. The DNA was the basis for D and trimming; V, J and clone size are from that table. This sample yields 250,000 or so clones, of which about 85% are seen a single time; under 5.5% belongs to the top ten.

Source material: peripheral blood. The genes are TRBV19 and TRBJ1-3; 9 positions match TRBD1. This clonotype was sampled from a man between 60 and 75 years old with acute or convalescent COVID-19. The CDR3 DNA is TGTGCCAGTAGTACGGGACAGGGAAGGGGTGGAAACACCATATATTTT. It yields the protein CASSTGQGRGGNTIYF.